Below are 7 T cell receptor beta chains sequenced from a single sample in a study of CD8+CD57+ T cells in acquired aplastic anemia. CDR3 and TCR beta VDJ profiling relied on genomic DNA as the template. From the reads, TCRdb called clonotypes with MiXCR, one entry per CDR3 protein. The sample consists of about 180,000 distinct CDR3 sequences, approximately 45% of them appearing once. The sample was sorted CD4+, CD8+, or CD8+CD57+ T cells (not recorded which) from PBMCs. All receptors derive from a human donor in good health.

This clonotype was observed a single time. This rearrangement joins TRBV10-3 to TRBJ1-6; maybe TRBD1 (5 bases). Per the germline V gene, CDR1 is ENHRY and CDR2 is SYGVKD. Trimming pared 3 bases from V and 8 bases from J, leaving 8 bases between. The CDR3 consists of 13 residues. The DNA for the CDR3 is TGTGCCATCAGTGACCAGGGATATTCACCCCTCCACTTT. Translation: CAISDQGYSPLHF.

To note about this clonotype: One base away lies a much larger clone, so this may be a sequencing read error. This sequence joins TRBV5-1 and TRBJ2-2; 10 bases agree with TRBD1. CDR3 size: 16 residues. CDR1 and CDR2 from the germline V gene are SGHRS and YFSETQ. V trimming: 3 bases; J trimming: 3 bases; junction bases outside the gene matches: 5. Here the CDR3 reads CASSWAGTGDTGELFF. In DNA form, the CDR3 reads TGCGCCAGCAGCTGGGCCGGGACAGGGGACACCGGGGAGCTGTTTTTT.

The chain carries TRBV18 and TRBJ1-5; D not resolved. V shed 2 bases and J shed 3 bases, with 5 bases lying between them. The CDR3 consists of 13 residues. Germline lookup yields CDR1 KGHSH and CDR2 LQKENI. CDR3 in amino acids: CASSPAINQPQHF. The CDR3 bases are TGTGCCAGCTCACCAGCGATCAATCAGCCCCAGCATTTT.

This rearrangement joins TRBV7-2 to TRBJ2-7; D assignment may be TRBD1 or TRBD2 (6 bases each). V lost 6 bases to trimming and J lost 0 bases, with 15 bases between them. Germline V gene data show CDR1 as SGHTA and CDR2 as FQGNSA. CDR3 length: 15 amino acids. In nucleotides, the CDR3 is TGTGCCAGCAGGGAACAGGGAGCGGGCTCCTACGAGCAGTACTTC. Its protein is CASREQGAGSYEQYF.

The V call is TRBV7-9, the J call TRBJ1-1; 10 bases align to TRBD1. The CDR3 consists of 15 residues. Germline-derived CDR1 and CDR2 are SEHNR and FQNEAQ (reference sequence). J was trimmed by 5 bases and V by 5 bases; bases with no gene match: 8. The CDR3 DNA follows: TGTGCCAGCAGCCCATCCGACAGGGGGCGGACTGAAGCTTTCTTT. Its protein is CASSPSDRGRTEAFF. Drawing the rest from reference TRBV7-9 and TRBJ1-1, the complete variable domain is DTGVSQNPRHKITKRGQNVTFRCDPISEHNRLYWYRQTLGQGPEFLTYFQNEAQLEKSRLLSDRFSAERPKGSFSTLEIQRTEQGDSAMYLCASSPSDRGRTEAFFGQGTRLTVV.

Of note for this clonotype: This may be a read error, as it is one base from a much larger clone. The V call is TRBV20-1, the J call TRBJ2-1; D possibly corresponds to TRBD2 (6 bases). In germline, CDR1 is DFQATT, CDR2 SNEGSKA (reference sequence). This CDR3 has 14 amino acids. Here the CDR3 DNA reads TGCAGTGCTAACGGCAGGGACTTCTACAATGAGCAGTCCTTC. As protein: CSANGRDFYNEQSF.

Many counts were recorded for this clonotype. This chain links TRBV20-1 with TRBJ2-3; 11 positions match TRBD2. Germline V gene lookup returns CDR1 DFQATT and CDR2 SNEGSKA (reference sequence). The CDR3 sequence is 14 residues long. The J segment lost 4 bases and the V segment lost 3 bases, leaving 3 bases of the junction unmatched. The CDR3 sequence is CSAREGLAADTQYF. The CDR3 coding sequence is TGCAGTGCTAGGGAGGGACTAGCGGCAGATACGCAGTATTTT.